The rows below give T cell receptor beta chains drawn from one sample of a study of blood T cell repertoires in COVID-19. The table came from immunoSEQ multiplex PCR; TCRdb's copy has only in-frame clones and leaves some out. The profile shows about 30,000 clones, roughly nine tenths of them singletons. The specimen sequenced was peripheral blood. These receptor sequences come from a human donor in a cohort sampled during active COVID-19. Each CDR3 is given with its conserved first and last residue. Fields, in order: D gene, J gene, clone size, V gene, CDR3 DNA, CDR3 protein. D genes are given only for firm matches. Some rows have no size entry. The others give once, few or many, or a class for an expanded clone.

NA	TRBJ1-2	NA	TRBV19	TGTGCCAGTAGTATGAGCATCTATGGCTACACCTTC	CASSMSIYGYTF
TRBD1	TRBJ1-2	NA	TRBV5-1	TGCGCCAGCAGCTTGGGACAGGGAGATGGCTACACCTTC	CASSLGQGDGYTF
TRBD2	TRBJ2-1	NA	TRBV9	TGTGCCAGCAGCGTAGCGTGGACTAGGTCTGAGCAGTTCTTC	CASSVAWTRSEQFF
TRBD2	TRBJ2-3	NA	TRBV9	TGTGCCAGCAGCAAGTCTAGCGGGGGTCACACAGATACGCAGTATTTT	CASSKSSGGHTDTQYF
NA	TRBJ1-4	NA	TRBV9	TGTGCCAGCAGCGACAGGCTCGCGTGGGAAAAACTGTTTTTT	CASSDRLAWEKLFF
NA	TRBJ1-2	few	TRBV13	TGTGCCAGCAGCCCGCGGACAGACCTTAACTATGGCTACACCTTC	CASSPRTDLNYGYTF
TRBD2	TRBJ2-7	NA	TRBV18	TGTGCCAGCTCACCAGCACTAGCGGGTAGCGACGAGCAGTACTTC	CASSPALAGSDEQYF
TRBD1	TRBJ1-2	NA	TRBV6-5	TGTGCCAGCAGTTACTCTGAACAGGGGGCTGGAGGCTACACCTTC	CASSYSEQGAGGYTF
NA	TRBJ2-5	NA	TRBV21-1	TGTGCCAGCAGCAAAGACGGAGTATCCGAGACCCAGTACTTC	CASSKDGVSETQYF
TRBD1	TRBJ1-4	NA	TRBV18	TGTGCCAGCTCCGGGACAGGTATTGAAAAACTGTTTTTT	CASSGTGIEKLFF
NA	TRBJ1-1	NA	TRBV9	TGTGCCAGCAGCCCGAGGCAGTCGAACACTGAAGCTTTCTTT	CASSPRQSNTEAFF
TRBD1	TRBJ2-7	NA	TRBV4-2	TGTGCCAGCAGCCGATCGACAGGGGCGGGTTACGAGCAGTACTTC	CASSRSTGAGYEQYF
NA	TRBJ1-2	NA	TRBV9	TGTGCCAGCAGCGTTGCCACAGTCAACTATGGCTACACCTTC	CASSVATVNYGYTF
TRBD1	TRBJ1-2	NA	TRBV24-1	TGTGCCACCAGTGATGTCGGACAGGACTATGGCTACACCTTC	CATSDVGQDYGYTF
NA	TRBJ1-1	NA	TRBV2	TGTGCCAGCAGGCCGAGGGGAGGGAACACTGAAGCTTTCTTT	CASRPRGGNTEAFF
TRBD2	TRBJ2-1	NA	TRBV5-5	TGTGCCAGCAGCTTACGGGCTCCCGGGACTAGCGGGGCCTACAATGAGCAGTTCTTC	CASSLRAPGTSGAYNEQFF